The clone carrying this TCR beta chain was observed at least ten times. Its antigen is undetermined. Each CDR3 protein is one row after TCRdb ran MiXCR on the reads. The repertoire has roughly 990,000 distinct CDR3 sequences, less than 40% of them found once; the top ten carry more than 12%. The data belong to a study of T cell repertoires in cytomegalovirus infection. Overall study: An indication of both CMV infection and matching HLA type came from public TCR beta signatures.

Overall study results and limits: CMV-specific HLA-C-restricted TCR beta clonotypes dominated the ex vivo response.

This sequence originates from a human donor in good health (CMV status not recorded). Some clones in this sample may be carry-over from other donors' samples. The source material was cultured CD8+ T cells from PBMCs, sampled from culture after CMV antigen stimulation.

The CDR3 region is CASSLSSGGTEAFF. The CDR3 coding sequence is TGTGCCAGCAGTTTATCATCGGGAGGCACTGAAGCTTTCTTT. This rearrangement joins TRBV27 to TRBJ1-1, with D unresolved. The germline CDR1 and CDR2 sequences are MNHEY and SMNVEV (reference sequence). The CDR3 length is 14 residues. The V end lost 0 bases, the J end lost 4 bases, and 9 bases lay between the germline ends.